The source of this T cell receptor (beta chain) is a study of CD8 T cells in Susac syndrome (dated by TCRdb to the late 2010s). With respect to the entire study: Among the sequenced Susac syndrome patients, six had clinically active disease and about eight were in clinical remission. The clonality of the CD8+ T cell repertoire was compared across more than 9 healthy donors, 14 Susac syndrome patients and under 17 multiple sclerosis patients. At blood withdrawal, Susac syndrome patients were therapy-naive, treated with corticosteroids (with IVIg additionally given to some), or treated with IVIg alone. Whether CD8+ T cell activation and differentiation in Susac syndrome was antigen driven was tested using repertoire sequencing.

General conclusions and limits of the study: The TCR sequencing and HLA analysis was acknowledged to have included a relatively small number of individuals. Susac syndrome CD8+ repertoires showed clonal expansion, highest in CD8+ TEMRA cells and greater in clinically active than remitting patients. Looking at Susac-specific public clones, the researchers identified fewer than 20 in the total CD8+ repertoire and about 5 in the CD8+ TEMRA repertoire.

For this clonotype: This receptor's antigen is unknown. It has no much larger one-base neighbor in the sample; base qualities were not kept.

V lost 4 bases and J lost 4 bases; the stretch between them is 10 bases long. The germline V gene encodes CDR1 MDHEN and CDR2 SYDVKM. The CDR3 holds 13 amino acids from the cysteine to the phenylalanine. The DNA shown is the 39-base CDR3, in frame from base 1. Peripheral blood CD8+ and CD4+ T cells from healthy donors, Susac syndrome patients and multiple sclerosis patients were profiled by high-throughput TCR beta sequencing. The Susac syndrome patients fulfilled recently defined diagnostic criteria for either definite or probable disease. Bulk CD8+ and CD4+ T cells were purified by magnetic negative isolation, whereas CD8+ TEMRA cells were enriched by FACS. Blood was drawn into EDTA tubes, processed within 24 hours, and PBMCs were isolated by density gradient centrifugation. PBMCs intended for TCR sequencing were cryopreserved in liquid nitrogen and were subsequently thawed in a 37 degrees C water bath. Purity of sorted or isolated CD4+, CD8+ and CD8+ TEMRA cells was at least 90%.

RNA was extracted using the RNeasy kit, and about 0.45 to 1 ug of the RNA was reverse transcribed with random hexamers. The immunoSEQ multiplex PCR assay, which covers 54 Vbeta and 13 Jbeta segments, was used to amplify TCR beta CDR3 regions. Bias from PCR amplification was corrected by using a synthetic template baseline for primer optimization and for computational correction. Per the original workflow: Reads were annotated to V, D and J genes per IMGT and analyzed with immunoSEQ Analyzer, keeping only productive sequences. Clonality was computed as one minus Shannon entropy normalized by log2 of the number of productive unique sequences. For each patient and control, public and private clones were evaluated within the 100 most prevalent clones. Susac-specific clones were defined as absent from healthy and MS cohorts, roughly 1,100 published viral clones and other ImmuneACCESS disease sequences. TCRdb reworked the public reads: Q25 trimming with fastp, MiXCR clone assembly, productive beta chains retained. Entries that share a CDR3 protein sequence are merged under the most common genes and DNA. It is TCRdb's table, rather than the study itself, that gives the V and J calls and clone size. The sample includes some 130,000 distinct CDR3 sequences, with around 93% observed a single time. 0.15% to 0.2% of the sample rests with the top ten.

The source material was CD8+ T cells from PBMCs. This clonotype was obtained from a human donor with Susac syndrome. The chain is made from TRBV28 and TRBJ1-2; no D segment can be confidently identified. The CDR3 corresponds to CASSWEGIYGYTF. The nucleotides read TGTGCCAGCAGTTGGGAGGGAATCTATGGCTACACCTTC.